These 19 T cell receptor beta chains were sequenced from one sample in a study of T cells in Graves' hyperthyroidism and ophthalmopathy. It was RNA transcripts that yielded the amplified TCR beta CDR3 regions. In the first-round RT-PCR of the TCR CDR3, the HTBI primer set was used. Each CDR3 protein is one row after TCRdb ran MiXCR on the multiplex PCR reads. The sample consists of fewer than 650,000 distinct CDR3 sequences, roughly 15% of them appearing once. The sample consisted of blood. The receptors stem from a woman between 40 and 50 years old with Graves' ophthalmopathy.

This clonotype was counted many times. The rearrangement links TRBV28 to TRBJ2-7, with 7 bases aligning to TRBD1. The CDR3 loop spans 11 amino acids. The V and J ends lost 10 bases and 7 bases, in that order; junction bases with no gene match: 7. Germline CDR1 and CDR2: MDHEN and SYDVKM. CDR3 DNA sequence: TGTGCCACCCGGGACAGCCCTGAGCAGTACTTC. It translates to CATRDSPEQYF.

This clonotype showed up many times. Written as DNA, the CDR3 is TGTGCCACCAGTGACCAAAGACAGGTCTATGGCTACACCTTC. Translation: CATSDQRQVYGYTF. The chain has TRBV24-1 and TRBJ1-2; a weak D match, TRBD1 (6 bases). The CDR3 contains 14 residues. CDR1 is KGHDR and CDR2 is SFDVKD in the germline V gene. The V gene lost 4 bases and the J gene lost 4 bases, with 12 bases spanning the gap.

The chain links TRBV13 to TRBJ1-2, with D possibly matching TRBD1 (6 bases). The germline gives CDR1 PRHDT, CDR2 FYEKMQ (reference sequence). V was trimmed by 5 bases and J by 7 bases, leaving 11 bases between them. The CDR3 contains 12 residues. The CDR3 sequence: CASSRTDSGYTF. In nucleotides, the CDR3 is TGTGCCAGCAGCCGAACGGACAGTGGCTACACCTTC. Variable domain in full (rest from reference TRBV13 and TRBJ1-2): AAGVIQSPRHLIKEKRETATLKCYPIPRHDTVYWYQQGPGQDPQFLISFYEKMQSDKGSIPDRFSAQQFSDYHSELNMSSLELGDSALYFCASSRTDSGYTFGSGTRLTVV.

This clonotype was counted between two and nine times. The CDR3 sequence is CASRGPVSNQPQHF. CDR3 DNA sequence: TGTGCCAGCAGGGGCCCCGTAAGCAATCAGCCCCAGCATTTT. This chain links TRBV27 with TRBJ1-5; D is ambiguous. The CDR3 runs to 14 residues. Trimming pared 6 bases from V and 1 base from J, leaving 10 bases between. CDR1 and CDR2 (germline): MNHEY, SMNVEV (reference sequence).

This clonotype was detected ten times or more. The chain carries TRBV7-8 and TRBJ2-7; D perhaps matches TRBD2 (6 bases). CDR3 length: 15 amino acids. V lost 3 bases and J 0 bases, leaving 12 bases between the germline ends. Per the germline V gene, CDR1 is SGHVS and CDR2 is FQNEAQ. CDR3: CASSLGLLLSYEQYF. The CDR3, as DNA: TGTGCCAGCAGCTTGGGACTTCTCCTCTCCTACGAGCAGTACTTC. Full variable domain (outside the CDR3, taken from reference TRBV7-8 and TRBJ2-7): GAGVSQSPRYKVAKRGQDVALRCDPISGHVSLFWYQQALGQGPEFLTYFQNEAQLDKSGLPSDRFFAERPEGSVSTLKIQRTQQEDSAVYLCASSLGLLLSYEQYFGPGTRLTVT.

In its sample, this clonotype was seen many times. V and J are TRBV5-1 and TRBJ2-7; TRBD1 might be the D (5 bases). This CDR3 is 15 amino acids long. Germline loops: CDR1 SGHRS, CDR2 YFSETQ. Trimming took 0 bases from V and 7 from J, leaving 17 bases between them. The CDR3: CASSLGPTALEEQYF. The CDR3 DNA reads as TGCGCCAGCAGCTTGGGGCCGACAGCCCTTGAGGAGCAGTACTTC.

This clonotype was recorded many times. This chain joins TRBV6-1 and TRBJ2-5; TRBD1 might be the D (6 bases). The CDR3 length is 14 residues. Germline V gene data show CDR1 as MNHNS and CDR2 as SASEGT. V was trimmed by 8 bases and J by 0 bases, leaving 13 bases between them. CDR3 DNA: TGTGCCAGCGGGGTAACAGGGTACCAAGAGACCCAGTACTTC. Protein sequence: CASGVTGYQETQYF.

This chain joins TRBV5-1 and TRBJ2-1; TRBD2 aligns across 8 bases. Germline V gives CDR1 SGHRS, CDR2 YFSETQ. This CDR3 is built from 16 residues. V lost 5 bases to trimming and J lost 5 bases; unmatched junction nucleotides: 12. In nucleotides, the CDR3 is TGCGCCAGCAGTGGTAGCGGGAACCCAGGGGACAATGAGCAGTTCTTC. Translation: CASSGSGNPGDNEQFF.

This clonotype was seen many times. The chain uses TRBV6-6 and TRBJ1-5; 12 nucleotides agree with TRBD1. The CDR3 has 19 amino acids. After removal of 7 bases from V and 0 bases from J, the junction contained 13 bases not matched to a gene. Germline lookup yields CDR1 MNHNY and CDR2 SVGAGI (reference sequence). The CDR3 nucleotides read TGTGCCAGCACCTATTGCTGGGACAGGGGGCGCAGTAGCAATCAGCCCCAGCATTTT. Protein sequence: CASTYCWDRGRSSNQPQHF.

This clonotype was seen at least ten times. This chain connects TRBV7-2 to TRBJ2-5; no clear D. With 5 bases removed from V and 5 bases from J, the gap between germline ends came to 21 bases. This CDR3 has 16 amino acids. The V gene's germline CDR1 is SGHTA and CDR2 FQGNSA. The CDR3 region is CASSPGPIHGWETQYF. The CDR3 DNA reads as TGTGCCAGCAGCCCTGGTCCTATTCACGGCTGGGAGACCCAGTACTTC.

In its sample, this clonotype was seen many times. The chain recombines TRBV20-1 with TRBJ2-7, with 14 bases identical to TRBD2. The length of the CDR3 is 13 residues. From germline, CDR1 is DFQATT and CDR2 SNEGSKA (reference sequence). J gave up 6 bases and V 5 bases, and 3 bases lay outside the gene matches. CDR3 coding DNA: TGCAGTGCTTGGGGGACTAGCGGGAGCGAGCAGTACTTC. It translates to CSAWGTSGSEQYF.

This CDR3 reads CASLRGLAGDRRGYF. The CDR3 coding sequence is TGTGCCAGTCTGAGGGGGCTAGCGGGGGACCGACGGGGGTACTTC. This rearrangement joins TRBV6-1 to TRBJ2-7, with TRBD2 matching 10 bases. CDR3 size: 15 residues. Germline-derived CDR1 and CDR2 are MNHNS and SASEGT. V gave up 9 bases and J gave up 12 bases; unmatched junction bases: 20.

This clonotype was seen repeatedly, ten times or more. The V gene is TRBV19, the J gene TRBJ2-2; 8 bases match TRBD2. After removal of 7 bases from V and 5 bases from J, the junction contained 12 bases not matched to a gene. This CDR3 comprises 16 residues. Germline-derived CDR1 and CDR2 are LNHDA and SQIVND (reference sequence). CDR3 region: CASTKDGLAATGELFF. The CDR3 nucleotides are TGTGCCAGTACCAAAGATGGACTAGCTGCTACCGGGGAGCTGTTTTTT.

This clonotype occurred many times. The chain carries TRBV7-3 and TRBJ2-7, with 7 bases that match TRBD2. CDR1 is SGHTA and CDR2 is FQGTGA in the germline V gene. The V segment lost 5 bases and the J segment 3 bases; nucleotides outside the gene matches: 10. There are 15 residues in the CDR3. CDR3 sequence (DNA): TGTGCCAGCAGCGTGCTGGCGGGAGCCCTCTACGAGCAGTACTTC. Translation: CASSVLAGALYEQYF.

The DNA for the CDR3 is TGTGCCAGCAGCCGCAACGGGCCTGCGGGCAATCAGCCCCAGCATTTT. Protein product: CASSRNGPAGNQPQHF. The rearrangement uses TRBV27 and TRBJ1-5; D not resolved. The V gene's germline CDR1 is MNHEY and CDR2 SMNVEV (reference sequence). The CDR3 loop spans 16 amino acids. The V gene lost 6 bases and the J gene lost 2 bases, with 17 bases spanning the gap.

The rearrangement joins TRBV20-1 to TRBJ1-5; 7 bases are a match to TRBD1. Germline V gene sequence: CDR1 DFQATT, CDR2 SNEGSKA (reference sequence). The CDR3 runs 13 residues. The V segment lost 3 bases and the J segment 7 bases; nucleotides outside the gene matches: 6. The CDR3 loop reads CSAREGAEQPQHF. The CDR3, as DNA: TGCAGTGCTAGGGAGGGGGCAGAGCAGCCCCAGCATTTT.

The table lists this clonotype with many counts. The V gene is TRBV27, the J gene TRBJ2-6; no firm D call. Germline V gene sequence: CDR1 MNHEY, CDR2 SMNVEV (reference sequence). The V and J ends lost 6 bases and 1 base respectively, with 7 bases between them. This CDR3 has 14 amino acids. The DNA of the CDR3 is TGTGCCAGCAGCTTCCTATCTGGGGCCAACGTCCTGACTTTC. This sequence encodes CASSFLSGANVLTF.

There are many counts of this clonotype. The chain links TRBV30 to TRBJ1-2, with TRBD1 matching over 8 bases. Germline values: CDR1 GTSNPN, CDR2 SVGIG (reference sequence). The CDR3 sequence is 14 residues long. V was pared by 5 bases and J by 0 bases, with 5 bases of the junction left unmatched. The CDR3, as DNA: TGTGCCTGGGATGGACAGGGAACTAACTATGGCTACACCTTC. As protein: CAWDGQGTNYGYTF.

This clonotype was seen at least ten times. The chain is built from TRBV28 and TRBJ2-7; 8 bases are shared with TRBD1. V shed 6 bases, J shed 6 bases, and the junction held 10 bases outside the gene matches. The CDR3 is 14 residues long. Germline V gives CDR1 MDHEN, CDR2 SYDVKM. The CDR3: CASRGSRTGREQYF. Here the CDR3 DNA reads TGTGCCAGCAGAGGGTCCAGGACAGGGCGCGAGCAGTACTTC.